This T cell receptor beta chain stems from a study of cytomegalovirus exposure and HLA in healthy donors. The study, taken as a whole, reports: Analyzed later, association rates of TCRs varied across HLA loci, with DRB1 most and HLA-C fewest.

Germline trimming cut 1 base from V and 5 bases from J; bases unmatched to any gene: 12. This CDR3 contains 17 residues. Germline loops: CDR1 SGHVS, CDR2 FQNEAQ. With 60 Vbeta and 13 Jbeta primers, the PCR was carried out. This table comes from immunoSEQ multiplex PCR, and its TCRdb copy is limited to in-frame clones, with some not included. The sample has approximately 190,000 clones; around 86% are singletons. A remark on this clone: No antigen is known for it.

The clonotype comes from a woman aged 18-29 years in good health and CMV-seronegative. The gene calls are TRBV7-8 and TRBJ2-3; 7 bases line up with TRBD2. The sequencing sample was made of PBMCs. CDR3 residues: CASSLGGGLRERDTQYF. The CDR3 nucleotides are TGTGCCAGCAGCTTAGGGGGGGGGTTGCGGGAGAGAGATACGCAGTATTTT.